Sequencing of this T cell receptor (beta chain) was carried out in a study of beta chain features in type 1 diabetes. This clone has only a few counts. Other DNA sequences from this sample encode an identical CDR3 as well. Of the isolated RNA, all was reverse transcribed, and so the sequenced material was expressed TCRB transcripts. The repertoire was sequenced with immunoSEQ multiplex PCR; TCRdb's copy has only in-frame clones and lacks some. The sample comprises under 400,000 clones, roughly 13% of which are singletons, and around 0.02% rests with the top ten. One heparinised blood draw, averaging about 100 mL, came from each donor. CDR3 length: 15 residues. Germline CDR1 reads MNHNY; CDR2 reads SVGAGI (reference sequence). V was shortened by 0 bases and J by 5 bases, with 8 bases between the two germline ends.

The chain employs TRBV6-6 and TRBJ1-6; D gene uncertain. Sequencing was performed on naive CD4+ T cells from blood. This receptor was taken from a young man in good health. Written as DNA, the CDR3 is TGTGCCAGCAGTTACTCTGGGCAGGATAATTCACCCCTCCACTTT. The encoded protein is CASSYSGQDNSPLHF.